This T cell receptor (beta chain) emerged from a study of blood T cell repertoires in COVID-19. Clones were read by immunoSEQ multiplex PCR, and TCRdb kept only the in-frame ones, dropping some. The sample gives hundreds of thousands of clones, 80% to 90% of which show up once; over 3% is in the top ten. Cohort assignment relied on participant-reported clinical history. Sequenced: PBMCs or T cells enriched from blood (not recorded which). This clonotype was obtained from a woman between 45 and 65 years old in a cohort exposed to, infected with or recovered from COVID-19 (not recorded which).

The CDR3 here is CASSSGTTQETQYF. The DNA of the CDR3 is TGCGCCAGCAGCTCCGGGACAACACAAGAGACCCAGTACTTC. V is TRBV5-1 and J is TRBJ2-5, with D possibly TRBD1 on 6 matching bases. The V gene's germline CDR1 is SGHRS and CDR2 YFSETQ. With 3 bases removed from V and 2 bases from J, the gap between germline ends came to 11 bases. The CDR3 has 14 amino acids.